This TCR beta chain originates from a study of immune characteristics of hereditary and idiopathic chronic pancreatitis. Regarding the research as a whole: Local pancreatic immune cells and TCRbeta repertoires were profiled in hereditary and idiopathic chronic pancreatitis and were compared with control organ donor pancreases. TCRbeta sequencing included 5 control pancreases, about seven pancreases with hereditary chronic pancreatitis and about six pancreases with idiopathic chronic pancreatitis. The gDNA-based approach was selected because the approach required minimal in vitro experimental manipulation of T cells infiltrating the pancreas. The study at large found these results: Differences in Vbeta-Jbeta gene family usage, including TRBV10, TRBV19, TRBV23 and TRBV5, were found between hereditary and idiopathic chronic pancreatitis. Because patient tissue could be obtained only at the time of TPIAT, differences in disease duration may have affected the immune findings. Both chronic pancreatitis groups showed significantly increased TCRbeta repertoire diversity and reduced clonality versus controls. Chronic pancreatitis caused by alcohol use was not included in the study. Among over 10 chronic pancreatitis patients, the number of productive TCR rearrangements showed a positive correlation with disease severity scores.

V sheds 5 bases and J sheds 5 bases, leaving 4 bases between their ends. Via the germline V gene, CDR1 is SGHRS and CDR2 YFSETQ. Spanning cysteine to phenylalanine, the CDR3 consists of 11 amino acids. Solely the CDR3 DNA is kept, with 33 bases framed from the first base. Patients undergoing total pancreatectomy with islet autotransplantation (TPIAT) were the source of the chronic pancreatitis pancreas tissue. No known history of diabetes was present in the included chronic pancreatitis patients. For TCRbeta sequencing, genomic DNA was extracted directly from bulk pancreas tissue without sorting T cells. Pancreas tissues were collected consecutively from patients and organ donors at two US centers. In regard to this clone: Which antigen it targets is not known. Per-base qualities were not stored, and no clone one base away is much larger.

The library was made by the immunoSEQ multiplex PCR assay. From pancreatic genomic DNA, the TCRbeta CDR3 region and adjacent sequences were amplified and sequenced. Turning to the authors' computational methods: Repertoire diversity was assessed as a mean normalized Shannon-Wiener index, and productive clonality and productive rearrangement counts were also measured. The nonparametric Mann-Whitney U test was used to compare repertoire metrics between the control and chronic pancreatitis groups. A shared clonotype was defined as a CDR3beta sequence with the same amino acid composition and length across subjects. TCRdb took over this immuneACCESS table, retaining in-frame rearrangements with V and J assigned. Such tables are incomplete; in checked studies, under half of the missing clones stem from an unresolved V gene, and the remainder is unexplained. For V, J and clone size, that table is used; D and trimming come from the DNA. Recorded for this sample are about 14,000 clones; less than 85% of them occurred a single time. The ten biggest clones cover approximately 15% of the sample.

The sample taken for sequencing was pancreas tissue with hereditary chronic pancreatitis. The TCR comes from a human donor with chronic pancreatitis. The chain is encoded by TRBV5-1 joined to TRBJ1-4; the D gene lacks a confident call. The nucleotide sequence is TGCGCCAGCAGGGAAAATGAAAAACTGTTTTTT. Translation gives CASRENEKLFF.